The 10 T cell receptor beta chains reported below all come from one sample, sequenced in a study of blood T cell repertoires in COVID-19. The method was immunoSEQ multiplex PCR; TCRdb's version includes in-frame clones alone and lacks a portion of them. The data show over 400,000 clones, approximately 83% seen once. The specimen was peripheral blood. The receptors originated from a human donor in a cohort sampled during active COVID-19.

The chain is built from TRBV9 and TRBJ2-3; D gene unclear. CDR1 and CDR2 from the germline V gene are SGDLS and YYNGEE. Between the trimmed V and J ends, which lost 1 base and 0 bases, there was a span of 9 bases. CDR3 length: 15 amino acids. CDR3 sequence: CASSVTRLSTDTQYF. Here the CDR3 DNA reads TGTGCCAGCAGCGTAACGCGCCTTAGCACAGATACGCAGTATTTT. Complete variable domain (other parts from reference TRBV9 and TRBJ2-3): DSGVTQTPKHLITATGQRVTLRCSPRSGDLSVYWYQQSLDQGLQFLIQYYNGEERAKGNILERFSAQQFPDLHSELNLSSLELGDSALYFCASSVTRLSTDTQYFGPGTRLTVL.

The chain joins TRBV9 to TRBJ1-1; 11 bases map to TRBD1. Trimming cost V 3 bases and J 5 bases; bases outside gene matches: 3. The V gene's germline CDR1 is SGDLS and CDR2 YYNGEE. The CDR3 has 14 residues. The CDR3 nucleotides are TGTGCCAGCAGCGCCCGGGACAGGGGGACTGAAGCTTTCTTT. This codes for CASSARDRGTEAFF.

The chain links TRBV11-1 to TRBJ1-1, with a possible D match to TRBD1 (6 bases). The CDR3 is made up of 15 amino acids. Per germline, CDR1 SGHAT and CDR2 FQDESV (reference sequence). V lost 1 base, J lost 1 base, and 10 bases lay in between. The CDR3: CASSLEVGANTEAFF. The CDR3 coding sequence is TGTGCCAGCAGCTTAGAAGTGGGGGCGAACACTGAAGCTTTCTTT. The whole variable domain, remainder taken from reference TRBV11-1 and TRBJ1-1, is EAEVAQSPRYKITEKSQAVAFWCDPISGHATLYWYRQILGQGPELLVQFQDESVVDDSQLPKDRFSAERLKGVDSTLKIQPAELGDSAMYLCASSLEVGANTEAFFGQGTRLTVV.

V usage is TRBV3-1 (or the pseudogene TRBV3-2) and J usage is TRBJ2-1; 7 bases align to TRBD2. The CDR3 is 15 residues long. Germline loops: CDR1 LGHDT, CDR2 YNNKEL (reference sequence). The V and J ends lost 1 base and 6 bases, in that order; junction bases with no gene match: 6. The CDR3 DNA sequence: TGTGCCAGCAGCCAAGCGCGACTAGCTCGCAATGAGCAGTTCTTC. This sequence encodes CASSQARLARNEQFF.

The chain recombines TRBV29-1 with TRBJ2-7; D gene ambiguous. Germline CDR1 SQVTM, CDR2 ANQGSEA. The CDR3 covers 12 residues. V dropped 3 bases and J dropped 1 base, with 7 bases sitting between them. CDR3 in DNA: TGCAGCGTTGAGGGCAGATCCTACGAGCAGTACTTC. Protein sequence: CSVEGRSYEQYF.

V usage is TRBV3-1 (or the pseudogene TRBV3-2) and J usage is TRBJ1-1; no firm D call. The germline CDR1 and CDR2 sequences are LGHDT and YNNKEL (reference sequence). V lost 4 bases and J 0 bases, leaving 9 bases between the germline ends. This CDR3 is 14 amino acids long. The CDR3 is CASSPSQVNTEAFF. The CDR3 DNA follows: TGTGCCAGCAGCCCCTCCCAGGTGAACACTGAAGCTTTCTTT.

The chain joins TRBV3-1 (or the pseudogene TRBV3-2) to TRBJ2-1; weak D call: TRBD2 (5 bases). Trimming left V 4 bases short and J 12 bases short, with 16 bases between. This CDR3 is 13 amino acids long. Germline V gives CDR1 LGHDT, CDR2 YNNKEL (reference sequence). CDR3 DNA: TGTGCCAGCAGCCCCGGTCCCTTCGGAGGGCAGTTCTTC. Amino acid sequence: CASSPGPFGGQFF.

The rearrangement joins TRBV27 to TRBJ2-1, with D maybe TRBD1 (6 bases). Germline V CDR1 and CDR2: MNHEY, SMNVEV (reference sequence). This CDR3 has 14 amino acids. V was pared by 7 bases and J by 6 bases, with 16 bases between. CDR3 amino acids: CASTENRAPNEQFF. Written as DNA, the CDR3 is TGTGCCAGCACCGAGAACAGGGCCCCCAATGAGCAGTTCTTC.

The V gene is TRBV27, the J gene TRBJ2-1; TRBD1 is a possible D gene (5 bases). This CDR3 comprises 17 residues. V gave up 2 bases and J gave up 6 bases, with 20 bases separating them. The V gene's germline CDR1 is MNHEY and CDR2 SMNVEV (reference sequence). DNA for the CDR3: TGTGCCAGCAGTTTAGGGGCAGGGTTGCCCGTAGGCAATGAGCAGTTCTTC. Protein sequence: CASSLGAGLPVGNEQFF.

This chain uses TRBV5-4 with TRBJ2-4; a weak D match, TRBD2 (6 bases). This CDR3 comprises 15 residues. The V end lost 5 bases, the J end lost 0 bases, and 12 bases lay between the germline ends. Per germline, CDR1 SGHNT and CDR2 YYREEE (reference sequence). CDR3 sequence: CASRSTSGAKNIQYF. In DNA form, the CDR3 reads TGTGCCAGCAGGTCGACTAGTGGAGCCAAAAACATTCAGTACTTC.